Below are 16 T cell receptor beta chains sequenced from a single sample in a study of T cell repertoires in cytomegalovirus infection. TCRdb called the reads again in MiXCR, with one record for every CDR3 protein. The repertoire consists of 150,000 or so distinct CDR3 sequences, with more than 15% occurring once and the leading ten covering over 15%. The sequenced sample consisted of CD8+ T cells from PBMCs. These receptors all come from a human donor in good health (CMV status not recorded). Some clones in this sample may be carry-over from other donors' samples.

V usage is TRBV6-2 or TRBV6-3 and J usage is TRBJ2-2; maybe TRBD1 (5 bases). The V gene lost 2 bases and the J gene lost 7 bases, with 14 bases spanning the gap. The germline CDR1 and CDR2 sequences are MNHEY and SVGEGT. This CDR3 comprises 15 residues. The CDR3 nucleotides read TGTGCCAGCAGTTACCCGACAGTGATCAGCGGGGAGCTGTTTTTT. This codes for CASSYPTVISGELFF.

This sequence joins TRBV13 and TRBJ1-2; D remains ambiguous. The CDR3 is made up of 11 amino acids. V was cut by 10 bases and J by 8 bases, with 14 bases left in between. Germline V gene data show CDR1 as PRHDT and CDR2 as FYEKMQ (reference sequence). The CDR3 sequence: CATGFRAGYTF. The CDR3 DNA reads as TGTGCCACTGGGTTCCGTGCGGGCTACACCTTC.

This clonotype was picked up a small number of times. The chain uses TRBV10-3 and TRBJ2-3; the D gene is possibly TRBD1 (6 bases). Germline CDR1 reads ENHRY; CDR2 reads SYGVKD. Trimming shortened V by 0 bases and J by 1 base, and 11 bases separated the two germline ends. The CDR3 consists of 16 residues. This chain's CDR3 is CAISESSRQGTDTQYF. DNA of the CDR3: TGTGCCATCAGTGAGTCGAGTCGACAGGGCACAGATACGCAGTATTTT.

This clonotype was counted between two and nine times. This chain connects TRBV7-9 to TRBJ2-1; TRBD1 agrees at 10 bases. Trimming took 3 bases from V and 9 from J; bases not matched to a gene: 5. CDR3 length: 14 residues. Germline values: CDR1 SEHNR, CDR2 FQNEAQ (reference sequence). This CDR3 reads CASSFMTGGREQFF. The CDR3 nucleotides are TGTGCCAGCAGCTTTATGACAGGGGGCCGTGAGCAGTTCTTC.

This clonotype was counted only a few times. J is TRBJ2-7 and V is TRBV19; no definite D call. Germline assignment: CDR1 LNHDA and CDR2 SQIVND (reference sequence). The V end was cut by 3 bases, the J end by 0 bases, with 12 bases between. CDR3 size: 15 residues. CDR3 DNA sequence: TGTGCCAGTAGTATCTTTTCCGGCGGCTCCTACGAGCAGTACTTC. This gives the protein CASSIFSGGSYEQYF.

This clonotype was recorded only once. The rearrangement links TRBV6-1 to TRBJ1-1; D possibly corresponds to TRBD1 (5 bases). V was shortened by 8 bases and J by 3 bases, with 13 bases between the two germline ends. The CDR3 consists of 13 residues. Germline V gene lookup returns CDR1 MNHNS and CDR2 SASEGT. The CDR3 DNA follows: TGTGCCAGCCAGGCGCAGGGCTACACTGAAGCTTTCTTT. This translates into CASQAQGYTEAFF.

The chain joins TRBV6-1 to TRBJ2-4, with D possibly matching TRBD1 (6 bases). Germline CDR1 and CDR2: MNHNS and SASEGT. V dropped 1 base and J dropped 6 bases, with 7 bases sitting between them. CDR3 length: 13 residues. This CDR3 is CASSEGDTNIQYF. The DNA of the CDR3 is TGTGCCAGCAGTGAAGGGGACACAAACATTCAGTACTTC.

The chain links TRBV7-9 to TRBJ1-1; D ambiguous. The CDR3 is 14 amino acids. The V gene lost 5 bases and the J gene lost 0 bases, with 10 bases spanning the gap. Germline lookup yields CDR1 SEHNR and CDR2 FQNEAQ (reference sequence). In nucleotides, the CDR3 is TGTGCCAGCAGCCCGCAGCGAATGAACACTGAAGCTTTCTTT. Encoded protein: CASSPQRMNTEAFF.

Many counts were recorded for this clonotype. The chain has TRBV28 and TRBJ2-3; 14 bases fit TRBD2. The CDR3 runs 20 residues. The germline CDR1 and CDR2 sequences are MDHEN and SYDVKM. With V trimmed by 7 bases and J by 3 bases, 18 bases remained unmatched. The CDR3 DNA follows: TGTGCCAGCACCACCTTCGGACTAGCGGGGGGCTCAACTCCGACAGATACGCAGTATTTT. This encodes CASTTFGLAGGSTPTDTQYF.

The table lists this clonotype with a few counts. This chain connects TRBV7-8 to TRBJ1-3; 7 positions agree with TRBD1. Germline V CDR1 and CDR2: SGHVS, FQNEAQ. The CDR3 contains 17 residues. The J segment lost 8 bases and the V segment lost 2 bases, leaving 15 bases of the junction unmatched. CDR3 DNA sequence: TGTGCCAGCAGCTTAAGGTCCCTTGACAGGGAGTATCACACCATATATTTT. This encodes CASSLRSLDREYHTIYF.

V gene TRBV18 combines with J gene TRBJ2-1, with TRBD2 matching 12 bases. V trimming: 2 bases; J trimming: 2 bases; junction bases outside the gene matches: 13. The CDR3 loop spans 20 amino acids. Germline CDR1 and CDR2: KGHSH and LQKENI. The CDR3: CASSPYRGTSGSFTYNEQFF. The CDR3, as DNA: TGTGCCAGCTCACCATATAGAGGGACTAGCGGGTCATTCACCTACAATGAGCAGTTCTTC.

CDR3 in amino acids: CASSRPKGMNTEAFF. The DNA for the CDR3 is TGTGCCAGCAGCCGACCCAAGGGGATGAACACTGAAGCTTTCTTT. The rearrangement links TRBV7-2 to TRBJ1-1; TRBD1 might be the D (5 bases). Germline CDR1 and CDR2: SGHTA and FQGNSA. This CDR3 contains 15 residues. V was cut by 5 bases and J by 0 bases, with 13 bases left in between.

V gene TRBV7-2 combines with J gene TRBJ1-5; no definite D call. The CDR3 is 15 residues long. V was pared by 5 bases and J by 0 bases, with 11 bases between. Germline CDR1 SGHTA, CDR2 FQGNSA. This CDR3 is CASSPLPYSNQPQHF. The CDR3 region has the DNA TGTGCCAGCAGCCCGCTACCGTATAGCAATCAGCCCCAGCATTTT.

This clonotype was found a few times. This chain connects TRBV7-2 to TRBJ2-3, with a weak D call TRBD1 (5 bases). The CDR3 is 16 residues long. Looked up from germline, CDR1 is SGHTA and CDR2 is FQGNSA. The ends were cut back, 2 bases at V and 0 bases at J, with 12 bases in the middle. The CDR3 nucleotides read TGTGCCAGCAGCTTAAAGGGGATCGTAAGCACAGATACGCAGTATTTT. It specifies CASSLKGIVSTDTQYF.

V is TRBV28 and J is TRBJ2-1; D is ambiguous. Germline CDR1 and CDR2: MDHEN and SYDVKM. The ends were cut back, 5 bases at V and 5 bases at J, with 13 bases in the middle. There are 14 residues in the CDR3. This CDR3 is CASSTLDGDNEQFF. The CDR3 region has the DNA TGTGCCAGCAGTACCCTGGATGGGGACAATGAGCAGTTCTTC.

The V and J genes are TRBV7-2 and TRBJ2-7; the D is unclear. With 5 bases removed from V and 12 bases from J, the gap between germline ends came to 14 bases. CDR3 size: 11 residues. The germline V gene has CDR1 SGHTA and CDR2 FQGNSA. Written as DNA, the CDR3 is TGTGCCAGCAGCCCCGGATTGGGGTGGTACTTC. Translation gives CASSPGLGWYF. Supplemented by reference TRBV7-2 and TRBJ2-7, the full variable domain reads GAGVSQSPSNKVTEKGKDVELRCDPISGHTALYWYRQSLGQGLEFLIYFQGNSAPDKSGLPSDRFSAERTGGSVSTLTIQRTQQEDSAVYLCASSPGLGWYFGPGTRLTVT.